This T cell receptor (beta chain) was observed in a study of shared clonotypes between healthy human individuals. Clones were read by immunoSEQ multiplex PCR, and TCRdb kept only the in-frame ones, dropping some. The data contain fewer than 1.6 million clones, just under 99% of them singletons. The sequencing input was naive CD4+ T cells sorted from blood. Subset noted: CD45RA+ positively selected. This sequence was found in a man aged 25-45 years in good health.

The CDR3 protein is CASMDNYGYTF. Here the CDR3 DNA reads TGTGCCAGCATGGATAACTATGGCTACACCTTC. The chain combines TRBV28 with TRBJ1-2; no definite D call. The CDR3 is made up of 11 amino acids. The germline gives CDR1 MDHEN, CDR2 SYDVKM. V was cut by 7 bases and J by 1 base, with 4 bases left in between.